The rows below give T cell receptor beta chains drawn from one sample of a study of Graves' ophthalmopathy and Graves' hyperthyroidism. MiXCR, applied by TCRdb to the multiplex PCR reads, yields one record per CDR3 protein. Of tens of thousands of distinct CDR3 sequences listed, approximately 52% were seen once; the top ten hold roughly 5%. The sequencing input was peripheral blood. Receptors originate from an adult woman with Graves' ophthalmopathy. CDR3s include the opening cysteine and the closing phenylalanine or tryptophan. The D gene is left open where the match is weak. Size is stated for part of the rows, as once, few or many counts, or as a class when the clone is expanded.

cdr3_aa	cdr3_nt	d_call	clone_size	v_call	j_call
CASSLGRGQGYSDGYTF	TGCGCCAGCAGCTTGGGACGGGGGCAGGGTTATTCGGATGGCTACACCTTC	NA	many	TRBV5-1	TRBJ1-2
CASHSGQGLRQPQHF	TGTGCCAGTCATTCGGGACAGGGGTTGCGCCAGCCCCAGCATTTT	TRBD1	NA	TRBV19	TRBJ1-5
CASSLLAGGPGTGELFF	TGTGCCAGCAGTTTACTAGCGGGAGGGCCGGGGACCGGGGAGCTGTTTTTT	TRBD2	many	TRBV12-3/TRBV12-4	TRBJ2-2
CSARDWQRGLVSYEQYF	TGCAGTGCTAGAGATTGGCAACGCGGCCTGGTGTCCTACGAGCAGTACTTC	NA	NA	TRBV20-1	TRBJ2-7
CASSPSGGNYEQYF	TGTGCCAGCAGCCCGTCCGGGGGGAACTACGAGCAGTACTTC	TRBD2	many	TRBV5-8	TRBJ2-7
CASSSGVSQAFQETQYF	TGTGCCAGCAGCTCAGGAGTCAGCCAGGCATTCCAAGAGACCCAGTACTTC	NA	many	TRBV7-9	TRBJ2-5
CSARGAGTGDYGYTF	TGCAGTGCTAGGGGAGCCGGGACAGGGGACTATGGCTACACCTTC	TRBD1	many	TRBV20-1	TRBJ1-2
CASAIAGTTDTQYF	TGTGCCAGCGCTATAGCGGGAACCACAGATACGCAGTATTTT	TRBD2	many	TRBV9	TRBJ2-3
CATSDPGRKFGYTF	TGTGCCACCAGTGATCCGGGACGGAAGTTTGGCTACACCTTC	NA	NA	TRBV24-1	TRBJ1-2
CAPIWAGVGPDTQYF	TGTGCTCCGATATGGGCGGGAGTGGGTCCAGATACGCAGTATTTT	TRBD2	NA	TRBV24-1	TRBJ2-3
CSASREETQYF	TGCAGTGCTAGCAGGGAGGAGACCCAGTACTTC	NA	few	TRBV20-1	TRBJ2-5
CSVETGALGNEQFF	TGCAGCGTCGAAACAGGGGCTTTAGGCAATGAGCAGTTCTTC	TRBD1	NA	TRBV29-1	TRBJ2-1
CARSLAVVNEQLF	TGCGCCCGCAGCTTGGCCGTGGTCAATGAGCAGCTCTTC	NA	NA	TRBV5-1	TRBJ2-1
CASSLVSGQGAYEQYF	TGTGCCAGCAGCTTAGTCTCGGGACAGGGGGCTTACGAGCAGTACTTC	TRBD1	NA	TRBV7-6	TRBJ2-7
CASSQAGLVTGELFF	TGTGCCAGCAGCCAAGCGGGGCTCGTCACCGGGGAGCTGTTTTTT	NA	many	TRBV3-1	TRBJ2-2
CASSGDSQYEQYF	TGTGCCAGTAGTGGAGACAGCCAGTACGAGCAGTACTTC	NA	NA	TRBV19	TRBJ2-7
CASSESSEKLFF	TGCGCCAGCAGTGAGTCAAGTGAAAAACTGTTTTTT	NA	medium-sized	TRBV10-1	TRBJ1-4